These 5 T cell receptor beta chains originate from one sample sequenced in a study of shared clonotypes between healthy human individuals. Cells designated naive CD8 were CD45RO-negative and were positively selected for CCR7, with terminally differentiated effector memory CD45RA+ cells excluded. Assay used: immunoSEQ multiplex PCR; TCRdb lists only in-frame clones, some missing. The data contain about 590,000 clones, over 95% of them seen just once; the ten biggest clones take up 0.09% to 0.13%. Material for sequencing was naive CD8+ T cells sorted from blood. These receptors came from a woman aged 25 to 45 in good health.

The chain has TRBV5-6 and TRBJ2-7; D is unclear. Trimming stripped 3 bases from V and 2 bases from J, with 9 bases between. The CDR3 has 13 amino acids. Germline V gene lookup returns CDR1 SGHDT and CDR2 YYEEEE. The CDR3 loop reads CASSSTAPYEQYF. DNA for the CDR3: TGTGCCAGCAGCTCGACGGCGCCCTACGAGCAGTACTTC.

The rearrangement joins TRBV5-6 to TRBJ1-1, with no clear D. V gave up 5 bases and J gave up 1 base, with 12 bases separating them. Germline CDR1 is SGHDT and CDR2 is YYEEEE. This CDR3 is 14 amino acids long. In DNA form, the CDR3 reads TGTGCCAGCAGTCCCATCCTAGGGAACACTGAAGCTTTCTTT. Its translation: CASSPILGNTEAFF.

A remark on this clone: Distinct nucleotide sequences in the sample also encode this CDR3. The rearrangement links TRBV30 to TRBJ1-1; D is unresolved. The V gene's germline CDR1 is GTSNPN and CDR2 SVGIG (reference sequence). This CDR3 region has 12 residues. The V end lost 1 base, the J end lost 1 base, and 4 bases lay between the germline ends. CDR3 region: CAWSAANTEAFF. DNA for the CDR3: TGTGCCTGGAGTGCGGCGAACACTGAAGCTTTCTTT.

CDR3 nucleotides: TGCAGCGTTGTAGGGAGGGGAAGCGCAGGGGGTGGCTACACCTTC. Its protein is CSVVGRGSAGGGYTF. This rearrangement joins TRBV29-1 to TRBJ1-2, with TRBD1 matching over 7 bases. Germline assignment: CDR1 SQVTM and CDR2 ANQGSEA. The CDR3 sequence is 15 residues long. Trimming at V came to 4 bases and at J to 7 bases, leaving 15 bases not matched to a gene.

In DNA, the CDR3 is TGTGCCAGCAGCCCTAGGGGTTCAAACTATGGCTACACCTTC. Translated, it gives CASSPRGSNYGYTF. The rearrangement uses TRBV5-4 and TRBJ1-2, with D perhaps TRBD1 (5 bases). The germline V gene has CDR1 SGHNT and CDR2 YYREEE (reference sequence). V gave up 4 bases and J gave up 2 bases, with 12 bases separating them. This CDR3 has 14 residues.